Shown below are 31 T cell receptor beta chains from a single sample sequenced in a study of shared clonotypes between healthy human individuals. Only in-frame clones appear in the TCRdb table, and some are missing; sequencing was by immunoSEQ multiplex PCR. The repertoire holds 2 million or so clones, 90% to 95% seen once, with 0.1% to 0.15% in the top ten. Sequenced: naive CD4+ T cells sorted from blood. The subset denotes: CD45RA+ positively selected. The source of these receptors is a man between 18 and 29 years old in good health.

The chain has TRBV6-5 and TRBJ2-2; D not resolved. The CDR3 has 12 residues. In germline, CDR1 is MNHEY, CDR2 SVGAGI. Trimming left V 5 bases short and J 5 bases short, with 6 bases between. CDR3: CASSRLTGELFF. DNA for the CDR3: TGTGCCAGCAGTCGCCTTACCGGGGAGCTGTTTTTT.

The rearrangement uses TRBV29-1 and TRBJ2-3; 8 nucleotides match TRBD2. The length of the CDR3 is 13 residues. The ends lost 7 bases at V and 0 bases at J; junction bases unmatched: 3. The germline V gene has CDR1 SQVTM and CDR2 ANQGSEA. CDR3 bases: TGCAGCGGGTCTAGCGGGAGCACAGATACGCAGTATTTT. It specifies CSGSSGSTDTQYF.

The rearrangement joins TRBV28 to TRBJ1-4, with 7 bases that match TRBD1. Trimming took 5 bases from V and 6 from J; bases not matched to a gene: 9. CDR1 is MDHEN and CDR2 is SYDVKM in the germline V gene. The CDR3 length is 15 residues. The CDR3 DNA reads TGTGCCAGCAGTGTACATGACAGGGTTTATGAAAAACTGTTTTTT. It specifies CASSVHDRVYEKLFF.

V and J are TRBV5-6 and TRBJ2-7, with D possibly called TRBD1 or TRBD2 (5 bases each). The CDR3 is 15 residues long. The V and J ends lost 4 bases and 2 bases respectively, with 16 bases between them. The germline CDR1 and CDR2 sequences are SGHDT and YYEEEE. CDR3 region: CASSPPGPSAYEQYF. CDR3 nucleotides: TGTGCCAGCAGCCCACCGGGACCCTCGGCCTACGAGCAGTACTTC.

The chain employs TRBV15 and TRBJ2-5; D gene uncertain. CDR3 length: 14 amino acids. V was clipped by 0 bases and J by 5 bases, with 10 bases between them. CDR1 is LNHNV and CDR2 is YYDKDF in the germline V gene (reference sequence). The CDR3 coding sequence is TGTGCCACCAGCAGAGATGTCGGTGGGGAGACCCAGTACTTC. This gives the protein CATSRDVGGETQYF.

The V and J genes are TRBV13 and TRBJ2-7; D is perhaps TRBD1 (6 bases). The CDR3 loop spans 18 amino acids. Germline lookup yields CDR1 PRHDT and CDR2 FYEKMQ (reference sequence). V was trimmed by 2 bases and J by 5 bases, leaving 25 bases between them. In DNA form, the CDR3 reads TGTGCCAGCAGCTTAACCGCGGTGATAAGGGGGAGTCTGGACGAGCAGTACTTC. It encodes CASSLTAVIRGSLDEQYF.

This sequence joins TRBV5-1 and TRBJ2-5; TRBD1 matches 7 bases. This CDR3 has 15 amino acids. In germline, CDR1 is SGHRS, CDR2 YFSETQ. V shed 0 bases and J 2 bases; nucleotides not matched to a gene: 4. The CDR3 DNA reads TGCGCCAGCAGCTTGGCGTCCAGGGGGCAAGAGACCCAGTACTTC. This sequence encodes CASSLASRGQETQYF.

This clone was seen only once. The CDR3 here is CATSRDHPTNYGYTF. As DNA, the CDR3 is TGTGCCACCAGCAGAGATCACCCCACTAACTATGGCTACACCTTC. The chain recombines TRBV15 with TRBJ1-2; no firm D call. The CDR3 consists of 15 residues. Trimming pared 0 bases from V and 0 bases from J, leaving 8 bases between. Germline V lookup: CDR1 LNHNV, CDR2 YYDKDF (reference sequence).

The V and J genes are TRBV2 and TRBJ2-7; 10 nucleotides match TRBD1. Germline V gene lookup returns CDR1 SNHLY and CDR2 FYNNEI. The V segment lost 7 bases and the J segment 0 bases; nucleotides outside the gene matches: 9. This CDR3 is built from 16 residues. The CDR3 coding sequence is TGTGCCAGCACCCCCCACCGGGACAGGGGCTCCTACGAGCAGTACTTC. Translating it yields CASTPHRDRGSYEQYF.

This chain uses TRBV10-3 with TRBJ2-5, with D unresolved. The CDR3 is 12 amino acids. Germline V lookup: CDR1 ENHRY, CDR2 SYGVKD. V lost 6 bases to trimming and J lost 5 bases, with 10 bases between them. The DNA for the CDR3 is TGTGCCATCAGCGAGGTGGGGGAGACCCAGTACTTC. Translation gives CAISEVGETQYF.

The chain carries TRBV6-5 and TRBJ2-1; maybe TRBD2 (7 bases). This CDR3 region has 14 residues. Germline V lookup: CDR1 MNHEY, CDR2 SVGAGI. V lost 2 bases to trimming and J lost 6 bases, with 11 bases between them. The CDR3 region has the DNA TGTGCCAGCAGTTACCAGGGGAGGGGCAATGAGCAGTTCTTC. Translated: CASSYQGRGNEQFF.

The V call is TRBV6-1, the J call TRBJ2-7; the match to TRBD1 covers 7 bases. This CDR3 has 14 residues. Trimming at V came to 11 bases and at J to 3 bases, leaving 13 bases not matched to a gene. From germline, CDR1 is MNHNS and CDR2 SASEGT. The CDR3 DNA sequence: TGTGCCGCCGCCCGGGACAGAGATTTCTACGAGCAGTACTTC. Protein: CAAARDRDFYEQYF.

This chain connects TRBV2 to TRBJ2-1; D may be TRBD1 (6 bases). CDR3 size: 10 residues. V was cut by 7 bases and J by 12 bases, with 10 bases left in between. Germline V gene lookup returns CDR1 SNHLY and CDR2 FYNNEI. The DNA for the CDR3 is TGTGCCAGCAAGGAGGACAGGCAGTTCTTC. Translation: CASKEDRQFF.

The genes are TRBV5-6 and TRBJ1-2; 7 bases are a match to TRBD1. The CDR3 sequence is 13 residues long. V lost 5 bases and J lost 4; bases outside the gene matches: 5. Germline loops: CDR1 SGHDT, CDR2 YYEEEE. DNA of the CDR3: TGTGCCAGCAGTCCAGACAGGGTCTATGGCTACACCTTC. It yields the protein CASSPDRVYGYTF.

The chain employs TRBV5-1 and TRBJ2-7; a possible D gene is TRBD1 (5 bases). V lost 0 bases and J lost 4, with 11 bases in between. The CDR3 consists of 14 residues. Germline CDR1 and CDR2: SGHRS and YFSETQ. The CDR3 loop reads CASSLVGRTYEQYF. DNA for the CDR3: TGCGCCAGCAGCTTGGTCGGACGGACATACGAGCAGTACTTC.

This chain links TRBV6-4 with TRBJ2-3; TRBD2 agrees at 14 bases. The trim removed 5 bases at V and 5 bases at J, leaving 6 bases unmatched. The CDR3 loop spans 16 amino acids. Germline V gives CDR1 MRHNA, CDR2 SNTAGT. The CDR3 coding sequence is TGTGCCAGCAGTCCCGGACTAGCGGGGGGTCTAGATACGCAGTATTTT. Protein: CASSPGLAGGLDTQYF.

This sequence joins TRBV18 and TRBJ1-1, with D possibly TRBD1 on 5 matching bases. The V and J ends lost 0 bases and 3 bases respectively, with 11 bases between them. The CDR3 spans 15 residues. Germline lookup yields CDR1 KGHSH and CDR2 LQKENI. The CDR3: CASSPPSGRDTEAFF. CDR3 sequence (DNA): TGTGCCAGCTCACCACCGTCAGGGAGGGACACTGAAGCTTTCTTT.

The chain links TRBV9 to TRBJ1-4; tentatively, D is TRBD1 (6 bases). The CDR3 is made up of 15 amino acids. CDR1 is SGDLS, CDR2 YYNGEE, per germline. The V end lost 6 bases, the J end lost 2 bases, and 14 bases lay between the germline ends. In nucleotides, the CDR3 is TGTGCCAGCACAGGGGCCGTATGGACTAATGAAAAACTGTTTTTT. Translated, it gives CASTGAVWTNEKLFF.

The chain is built from TRBV27 and TRBJ1-5, with 10 bases aligning to TRBD1. CDR3 length: 15 residues. Per germline, CDR1 MNHEY and CDR2 SMNVEV (reference sequence). The trim removed 3 bases at V and 5 bases at J, leaving 4 bases unmatched. The CDR3 here is CASSFRQGADQPQHF. In DNA form, the CDR3 reads TGTGCCAGCAGTTTCCGACAGGGGGCGGATCAGCCCCAGCATTTT.

V usage is TRBV5-6 and J usage is TRBJ2-2, with unresolved D. Germline CDR1 and CDR2: SGHDT and YYEEEE. The CDR3 totals 16 residues. V was cut by 0 bases and J by 1 base, with 10 bases left in between. The CDR3 bases are TGTGCCAGCAGCTTGGCCGAGAGTTGGAACACCGGGGAGCTGTTTTTT. Protein: CASSLAESWNTGELFF.

The chain employs TRBV2 and TRBJ2-2; D possibly corresponds to TRBD2 (6 bases). CDR3 length equals 13 residues. V was trimmed by 8 bases and J by 6 bases, leaving 13 bases between them. Germline V gene data show CDR1 as SNHLY and CDR2 as FYNNEI. DNA for the CDR3: TGTGCCAGCTCCGGGACTCCGCCCGGGGAGCTGTTTTTT. It yields the protein CASSGTPPGELFF.

The chain links TRBV19 to TRBJ1-6; D may be TRBD1 (5 bases). The V and J ends lost 10 bases and 6 bases respectively, with 16 bases between them. This CDR3 is 14 amino acids long. CDR1 is LNHDA and CDR2 is SQIVND in the germline V gene (reference sequence). This chain's CDR3 is CATSDSRINSPLHF. CDR3 nucleotides: TGTGCCACCTCTGACAGCCGAATTAATTCACCCCTCCACTTT.

As to this clone: At one of its ends the junction is not consistent with the germline gene, which may arise from a read error. The genes are TRBV5-6 and TRBJ2-7; possibly TRBD2 for D (5 bases). The CDR3 is 13 residues long. Per germline, CDR1 SGHDT and CDR2 YYEEEE. CDR3: CASSLRGNYGQYF. The CDR3 DNA is TGTGCCAGCAGCTTGCGGGGAAACTACGGGCAGTACTTC.

The CDR3 protein is CASSKTPVQETQYF. CDR3 nucleotide sequence: TGCGCCAGCAGCAAGACTCCGGTACAAGAGACCCAGTACTTC. The J gene is TRBJ2-5, the V gene TRBV5-1; D not resolved. Per the germline V gene, CDR1 is SGHRS and CDR2 is YFSETQ. Trimming pared 4 bases from V and 2 bases from J, leaving 12 bases between. This CDR3 region has 14 residues.

The rearrangement joins TRBV5-4 to TRBJ1-1, with 9 bases fitting TRBD1. The junction had 11 bases not matched to a gene; V was cut back by 3 bases and J by 5 bases. Germline-derived CDR1 and CDR2 are SGHNT and YYREEE (reference sequence). The CDR3 contains 16 residues. The CDR3 bases are TGTGCCAGCAGCTCGAAACAGGGGGCGCGTTTAACTGAAGCTTTCTTT. It yields the protein CASSSKQGARLTEAFF.

J is TRBJ2-4 and V is TRBV30, with D perhaps matching TRBD1 or TRBD2 (6 bases each). The germline V gene has CDR1 GTSNPN and CDR2 SVGIG (reference sequence). Trimming stripped 2 bases from V and 8 bases from J, with 25 bases between. This CDR3 has 17 residues. CDR3 loop: CAWSQKDLARKGDIQYF. The CDR3 DNA reads as TGTGCCTGGAGTCAAAAGGACCTAGCGCGGAAGGGGGACATTCAGTACTTC.

The J gene is TRBJ2-5, the V gene TRBV2; the D is unclear. Trimming cost V 5 bases and J 4 bases, with 8 bases left between them. The CDR3 has 12 residues. The V gene's germline CDR1 is SNHLY and CDR2 FYNNEI. The CDR3 region is CASSPQRETQYF. Here the CDR3 DNA reads TGTGCCAGCAGTCCACAACGAGAGACCCAGTACTTC. Full variable domain (remainder filled in from reference TRBV2 and TRBJ2-5): EPEVTQTPSHQVTQMGQEVILRCVPISNHLYFYWYRQILGQKVEFLVSFYNNEISEKSEIFDDQFSVERPDGSNFTLKIRSTKLEDSAMYFCASSPQRETQYFGPGTRLLVL.

The rearrangement joins TRBV28 to TRBJ1-2, with 9 nucleotides matching TRBD1. This CDR3 has 16 residues. CDR1 MDHEN and CDR2 SYDVKM come from the germline V gene. J lost 8 bases, V lost 6 bases, and 16 bases had no gene match. CDR3 sequence reads: CASSPRPLQGAGGYTF. The CDR3 DNA is TGTGCCAGCAGCCCACGACCTCTACAGGGGGCCGGGGGCTACACCTTC.

The chain links TRBV9 to TRBJ2-2; TRBD2 aligns across 11 bases. The junction had 7 bases not matched to a gene; V was cut back by 4 bases and J by 5 bases. Germline-derived CDR1 and CDR2 are SGDLS and YYNGEE. This CDR3 has 16 amino acids. CDR3 in DNA: TGTGCCAGCAGCCCGATAGCGGGAGGGGGAACCGGGGAGCTGTTTTTT. Its protein is CASSPIAGGGTGELFF.

In nucleotides, the CDR3 is TGTGCCAGCAGTGATCCCTTTTCCTACGAGCAGTACTTC. Protein: CASSDPFSYEQYF. The chain uses TRBV2 and TRBJ2-7; the D is unclear. The V end was cut by 3 bases, the J end by 1 base, with 7 bases between. The CDR3 covers 13 residues. Per germline, CDR1 SNHLY and CDR2 FYNNEI.

A single count supports this clone. The CDR3 region has the DNA TGTGCCAGCAGTTTAAGTTCAACCTCTGGAAACACCATATATTTT. Translating it yields CASSLSSTSGNTIYF. The rearrangement joins TRBV28 to TRBJ1-3; the D is unclear. Trimming removed 2 bases at V and 0 bases at J, with 8 bases between. The germline gives CDR1 MDHEN, CDR2 SYDVKM. The CDR3 sequence is 15 residues long.